Below, 7 T cell receptor beta chains from the same sample are listed, as sequenced in a study of PD-L1 blockade in urothelial cancer. Time point specified: pretreatment peripheral blood. Profiled with immunoSEQ multiplex PCR; TCRdb holds only in-frame clones, not every one. Of 95,000 to 100,000 clones listed, roughly 87% are singletons. The sequences come from PBMCs, collected around atezolizumab (anti-PD-L1) treatment. Source of these receptors: a man between 60 and 75 years old with urothelial cancer.

The chain has TRBV7-9 and TRBJ1-6, with D maybe TRBD1 (6 bases). The V gene's germline CDR1 is SEHNR and CDR2 FQNEAQ (reference sequence). CDR3 length equals 15 residues. Trimming removed 3 bases from V and 7 bases from J, with 13 bases in between. The CDR3 region has the DNA TGTGCCAGCAGCTTTGTGGCAGGGGAGAATTCACCCCTCCACTTT. Translated: CASSFVAGENSPLHF.

The chain joins TRBV27 to TRBJ1-1; maybe TRBD1 (5 bases). The germline V and J ends were trimmed by 5 bases and 3 bases, with 16 bases remaining between them. CDR1 is MNHEY, CDR2 SMNVEV, per germline (reference sequence). CDR3 length equals 15 residues. CDR3 bases: TGTGCCAGCAGTCCTCTCGGAGAAGGGGACACTGAAGCTTTCTTT. This gives the protein CASSPLGEGDTEAFF.

A single count supports this clone. Other DNA sequences in this sample translate to the same CDR3. The chain recombines TRBV7-9 with TRBJ1-4; D is uncertain. The germline CDR1 and CDR2 sequences are SEHNR and FQNEAQ (reference sequence). CDR3 length equals 14 residues. Trimming removed 1 base at V and 4 bases at J, with 7 bases between. In DNA form, the CDR3 reads TGTGCCAGCAGCTTAGGGGCGGGTAATGAAAAACTGTTTTTT. Translated, it gives CASSLGAGNEKLFF.

The chain couples TRBV5-1 to TRBJ2-2, with TRBD2 as a possible D gene (6 bases). V was trimmed by 0 bases and J by 5 bases, leaving 14 bases between them. The CDR3 is made up of 16 amino acids. From germline, CDR1 is SGHRS and CDR2 YFSETQ. CDR3 sequence reads: CASSLASRGGTGELFF. The CDR3 DNA sequence: TGCGCCAGCAGCTTGGCGTCGCGGGGCGGGACCGGGGAGCTGTTTTTT.

This sequence joins TRBV15 and TRBJ1-2, with 8 bases matching TRBD1. The CDR3 covers 17 residues. Germline lookup yields CDR1 LNHNV and CDR2 YYDKDF (reference sequence). The ends lost 0 bases at V and 4 bases at J; junction bases unmatched: 10. Here the CDR3 reads CATSRDPLSRGLYGYTF. The CDR3 DNA reads as TGTGCCACCAGCAGAGATCCCCTTTCCAGGGGGCTCTATGGCTACACCTTC.

The V and J genes are TRBV4-3 and TRBJ2-3, with D possibly matching TRBD1 (5 bases). Germline loops: CDR1 LGHNA, CDR2 YSLEER. The V end lost 1 base, the J end lost 4 bases, and 12 bases lay between the germline ends. CDR3 length equals 15 residues. The CDR3 DNA reads TGCGCCAGCAGCCAAGCCCAGGGCATGGCAGATACGCAGTATTTT. The encoded protein is CASSQAQGMADTQYF.

This sequence joins TRBV28 and TRBJ1-4; D not resolved. Germline V CDR1 and CDR2: MDHEN, SYDVKM. There are 11 residues in the CDR3. V dropped 2 bases and J dropped 10 bases, with 5 bases sitting between them. The CDR3 DNA is TGTGCCAGCAGTTTACGGGGAAAACTGTTTTTT. Amino acids: CASSLRGKLFF. The complete variable domain, with remaining parts taken from reference TRBV28 and TRBJ1-4, reads DVKVTQSSRYLVKRTGEKVFLECVQDMDHENMFWYRQDPGLGLRLIYFSYDVKMKEKGDIPEGYSVSREKKERFSLILESASTNQTSMYLCASSLRGKLFFGSGTQLSVL.